This T cell receptor beta chain appears in the sequencing data of a study of CD8 T cells in Susac syndrome. Random hexamers primed reverse transcription of 0.5 to 1 ug RNA. TCRdb redid the calling of the immunoSEQ multiplex PCR reads with MiXCR, one entry per CDR3 protein. The sample shows 170,000 or so distinct CDR3 sequences, 90% to 96% of them seen only once. Source material: CD4+ T cells from PBMCs. The sequence derives from a human donor with Susac syndrome.

CDR3 sequence: CSASLALAGNQETQYF. CDR3 bases: TGCAGTGCCTCACTCGCACTAGCGGGGAACCAAGAGACCCAGTACTTC. V and J are TRBV20-1 and TRBJ2-5; 10 nucleotides agree with TRBD2. The germline V gene encodes CDR1 DFQATT and CDR2 SNEGSKA (reference sequence). With V trimmed by 6 bases and J by 0 bases, 10 bases remained unmatched. The CDR3 runs 16 residues.